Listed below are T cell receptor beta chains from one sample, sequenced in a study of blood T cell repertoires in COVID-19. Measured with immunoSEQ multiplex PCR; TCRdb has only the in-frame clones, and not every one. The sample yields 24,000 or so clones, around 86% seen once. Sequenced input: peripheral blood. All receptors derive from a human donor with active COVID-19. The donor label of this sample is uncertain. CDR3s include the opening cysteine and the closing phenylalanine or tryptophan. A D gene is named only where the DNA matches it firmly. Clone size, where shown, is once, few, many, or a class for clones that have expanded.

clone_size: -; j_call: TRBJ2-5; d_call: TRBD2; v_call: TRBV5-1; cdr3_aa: CASSLPSGGAETQYF; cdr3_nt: TGCGCCAGCAGCTTACCTAGCGGGGGAGCAGAGACCCAGTACTTC
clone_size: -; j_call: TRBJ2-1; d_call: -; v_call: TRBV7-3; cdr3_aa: CASSLGHSNEQFF; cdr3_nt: TGTGCCAGCAGCTTAGGTCACTCGAATGAGCAGTTCTTC
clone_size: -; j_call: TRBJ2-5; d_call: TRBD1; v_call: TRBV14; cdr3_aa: CASSQETGTGSQETQYF; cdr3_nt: TGTGCCAGCAGCCAAGAGACCGGGACAGGGTCACAAGAGACCCAGTACTTC
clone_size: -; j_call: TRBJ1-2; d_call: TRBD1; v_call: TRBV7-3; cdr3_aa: CASSPGQNYGYTF; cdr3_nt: TGTGCCAGCAGCCCGGGACAGAACTATGGCTACACCTTC
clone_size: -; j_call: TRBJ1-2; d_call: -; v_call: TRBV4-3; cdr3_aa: CASSQDRTGGDYGYTF; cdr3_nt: TGCGCCAGCAGCCAAGATAGGACGGGGGGCGACTATGGCTACACCTTC
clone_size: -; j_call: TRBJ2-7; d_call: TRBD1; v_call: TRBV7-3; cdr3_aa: CASSPASWDRTYEQYF; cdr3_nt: TGTGCCAGCAGCCCGGCCAGCTGGGACAGGACCTACGAGCAGTACTTC
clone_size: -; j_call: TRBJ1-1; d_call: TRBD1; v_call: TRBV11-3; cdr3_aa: CASSDQTGFEAFF; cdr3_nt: TGTGCCAGCAGCGACCAGACAGGGTTTGAAGCTTTCTTT
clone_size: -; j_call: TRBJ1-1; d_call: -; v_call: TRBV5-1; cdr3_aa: CASSLGGYMNTEAFF; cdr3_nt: TGCGCCAGCAGCTTGGGAGGGTATATGAACACTGAAGCTTTCTTT
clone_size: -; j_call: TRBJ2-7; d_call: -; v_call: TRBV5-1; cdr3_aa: CASSLDDPGTNEQYF; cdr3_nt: TGCGCCAGCAGCTTGGATGATCCGGGAACCAACGAGCAGTACTTC
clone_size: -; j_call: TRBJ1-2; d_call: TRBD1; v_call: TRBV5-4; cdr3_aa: CASSLPGQSYGYTF; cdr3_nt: TGTGCCAGCAGCTTACCGGGACAGAGCTATGGCTACACCTTC
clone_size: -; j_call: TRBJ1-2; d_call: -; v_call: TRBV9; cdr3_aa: CASSQGQQTFYGYTF; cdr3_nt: TGTGCCAGCAGCCAAGGACAACAGACCTTCTATGGCTACACCTTC
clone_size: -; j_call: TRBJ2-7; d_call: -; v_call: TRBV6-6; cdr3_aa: CASSPLPGTDSSYEQYF; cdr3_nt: TGTGCCAGCAGTCCCCTCCCTGGTACAGACAGCTCCTACGAGCAGTACTTC
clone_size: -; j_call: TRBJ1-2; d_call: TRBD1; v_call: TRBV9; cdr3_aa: CASSEGGQGPTDYGYTF; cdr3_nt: TGTGCCAGCAGCGAAGGGGGACAGGGACCCACTGACTATGGCTACACCTTC
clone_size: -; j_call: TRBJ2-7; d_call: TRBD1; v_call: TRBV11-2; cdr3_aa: CASSLGTGAYEQYF; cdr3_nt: TGTGCCAGCAGCTTGGGGACAGGGGCCTACGAGCAGTACTTC
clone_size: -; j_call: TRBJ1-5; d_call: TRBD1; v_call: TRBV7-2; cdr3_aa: CASSRDSQPQHF; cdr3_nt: TGTGCCAGCAGCCGGGACAGCCAGCCCCAGCATTTT
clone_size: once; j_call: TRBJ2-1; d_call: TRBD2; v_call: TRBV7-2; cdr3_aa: CASSPSAGGPGEQFF; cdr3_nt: TGTGCCAGCAGCCCCTCAGCGGGAGGGCCGGGTGAGCAGTTCTTC
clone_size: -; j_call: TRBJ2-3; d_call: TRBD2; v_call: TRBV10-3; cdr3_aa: CAISERTSGGTDTQYF; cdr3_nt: TGTGCCATCAGCGAAAGGACTAGCGGGGGCACAGATACGCAGTATTTT
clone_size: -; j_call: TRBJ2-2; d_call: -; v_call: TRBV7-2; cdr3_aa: CASSLNPVTGELFF; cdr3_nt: TGTGCCAGCAGCTTAAATCCCGTTACCGGGGAGCTGTTTTTT